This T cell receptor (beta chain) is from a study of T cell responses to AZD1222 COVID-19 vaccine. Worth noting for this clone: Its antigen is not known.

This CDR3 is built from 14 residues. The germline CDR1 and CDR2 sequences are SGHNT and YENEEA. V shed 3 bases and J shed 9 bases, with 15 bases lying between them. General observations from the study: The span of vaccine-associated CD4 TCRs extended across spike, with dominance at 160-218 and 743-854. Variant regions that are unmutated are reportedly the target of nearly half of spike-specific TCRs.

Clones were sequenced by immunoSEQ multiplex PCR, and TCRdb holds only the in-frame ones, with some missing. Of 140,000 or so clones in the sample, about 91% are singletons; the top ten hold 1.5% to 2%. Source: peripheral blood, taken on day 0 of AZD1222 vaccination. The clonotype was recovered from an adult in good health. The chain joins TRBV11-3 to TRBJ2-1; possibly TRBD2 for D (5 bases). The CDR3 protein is CASSFRSGLSEQFF. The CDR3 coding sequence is TGTGCCAGCAGCTTCCGGTCGGGGTTAAGTGAGCAGTTCTTC. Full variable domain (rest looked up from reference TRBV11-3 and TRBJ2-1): EAGVVQSPRYKIIEKKQPVAFWCNPISGHNTLYWYLQNLGQGPELLIRYENEEAVDDSQLPKDRFSAERLKGVDSTLKIQPAELGDSAVYLCASSFRSGLSEQFFGPGTRLTVL.